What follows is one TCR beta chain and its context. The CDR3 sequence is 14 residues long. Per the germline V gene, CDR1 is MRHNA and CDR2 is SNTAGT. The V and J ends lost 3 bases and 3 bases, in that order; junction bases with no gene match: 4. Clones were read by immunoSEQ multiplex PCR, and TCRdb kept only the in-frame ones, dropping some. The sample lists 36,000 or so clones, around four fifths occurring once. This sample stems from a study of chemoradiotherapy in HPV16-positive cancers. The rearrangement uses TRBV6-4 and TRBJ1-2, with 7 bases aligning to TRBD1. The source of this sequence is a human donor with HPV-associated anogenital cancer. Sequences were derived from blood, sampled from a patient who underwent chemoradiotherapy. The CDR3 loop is CASSEGTGDYGYTF. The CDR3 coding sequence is TGTGCCAGCAGTGAAGGAACAGGGGACTATGGCTACACCTTC.